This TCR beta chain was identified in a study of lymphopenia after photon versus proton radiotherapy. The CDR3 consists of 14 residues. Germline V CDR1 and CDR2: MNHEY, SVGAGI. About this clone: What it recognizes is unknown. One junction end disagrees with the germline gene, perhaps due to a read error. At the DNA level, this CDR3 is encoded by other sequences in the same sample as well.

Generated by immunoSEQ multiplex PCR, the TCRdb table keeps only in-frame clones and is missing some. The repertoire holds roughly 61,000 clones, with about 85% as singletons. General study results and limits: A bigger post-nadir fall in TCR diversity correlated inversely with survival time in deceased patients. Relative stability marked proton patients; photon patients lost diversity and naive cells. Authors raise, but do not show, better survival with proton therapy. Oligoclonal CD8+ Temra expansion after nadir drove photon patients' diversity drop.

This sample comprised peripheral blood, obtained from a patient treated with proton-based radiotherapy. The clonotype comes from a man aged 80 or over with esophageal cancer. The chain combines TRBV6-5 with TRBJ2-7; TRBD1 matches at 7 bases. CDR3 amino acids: CASRSDRATYEQYF. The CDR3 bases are TGCGCCAGCAGGTCCGACAGGGCCACCTACGAGCAGTACTTC.